This T cell receptor (beta chain) comes out of a study of blood T cell repertoires in COVID-19. Study in general: COVID-19 samples, acute and convalescent, were from the United States, Italy and Spain. Sources were T cells, B-cell-depleted T cells, or PBMCs; the material itself was cDNA or gDNA.

V was clipped by 6 bases and J by 1 base, with 16 bases between them. Germline assignment: CDR1 SNHLY and CDR2 FYNNEI. The CDR3 is 16 residues long. As processed by the authors: Using reference gene primer amplification, nucleated cell counts were estimated. The table came from immunoSEQ multiplex PCR; TCRdb's copy has only in-frame clones and leaves some out. That table supplies the V and J calls and clone size; D and trimming were determined from the DNA. The sample has tens of thousands of clones; roughly 90% are singletons. The source is a man in his sixties with acute or convalescent COVID-19. The chain uses TRBV2 and TRBJ2-1, with TRBD1 as a possible D gene (7 bases). Sequencing was done on a sample of peripheral blood. DNA of the CDR3: TGTGCCAGCAGGGAGGGGGCGAGCCCATCCTACAATGAGCAGTTCTTC. This encodes CASREGASPSYNEQFF.